The entry below gives a single T cell receptor beta chain sequence along with its context. The data were taken from a study of blood T cell repertoires in COVID-19. Across the study: The cDNA or gDNA used as material had been derived from T cells, B-cell-depleted T cells, or PBMCs.

In the source study's methods: Counts of nucleated cells, estimated from reference gene primer amplification, were obtained. The assay was immunoSEQ multiplex PCR, and TCRdb's table has in-frame clones only and misses some. The V and J calls and clone size are taken from that table; D and trimming were inferred from the DNA. The sample lists some 230,000 clones, over 75% occurring once. This CDR3 spans 13 amino acids. V lost 6 bases to trimming and J lost 2 bases; unmatched junction nucleotides: 2. Individuals drawn from about two dozen US areas were roughly 18 to 95 years old. Clinical history as reported by participants underpinned cohort assignment.

The chain has TRBV12-3 or TRBV12-4 and TRBJ2-7; 9 nucleotides agree with TRBD2. Sequenced: PBMCs or T cells enriched from blood (not recorded which). The receptor comes from a woman aged 18 to 35 in a cohort exposed to, infected with or recovered from COVID-19 (not recorded which). The CDR3 region has the DNA TGTGCCAGCAGACTAGCGGGTACCTACGAGCAGTACTTC. Its translation: CASRLAGTYEQYF.